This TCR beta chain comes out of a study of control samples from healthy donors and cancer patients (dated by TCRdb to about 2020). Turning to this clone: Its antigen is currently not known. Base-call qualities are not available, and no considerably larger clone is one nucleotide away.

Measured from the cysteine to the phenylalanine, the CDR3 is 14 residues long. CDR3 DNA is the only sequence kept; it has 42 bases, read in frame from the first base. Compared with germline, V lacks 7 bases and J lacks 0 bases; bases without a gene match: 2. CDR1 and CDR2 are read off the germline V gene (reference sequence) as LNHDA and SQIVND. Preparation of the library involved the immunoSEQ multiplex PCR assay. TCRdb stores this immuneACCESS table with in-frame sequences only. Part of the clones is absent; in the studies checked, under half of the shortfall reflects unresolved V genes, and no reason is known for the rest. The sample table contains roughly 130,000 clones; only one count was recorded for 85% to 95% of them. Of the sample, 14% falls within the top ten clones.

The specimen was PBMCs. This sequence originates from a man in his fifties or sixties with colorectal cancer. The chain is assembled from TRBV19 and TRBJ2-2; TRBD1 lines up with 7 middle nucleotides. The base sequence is TGTGCCAGTAATCAGGGGGCGAACACCGGGGAGCTGTTTTTT. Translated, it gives CASNQGANTGELFF.